These T cell receptor beta chains were read from a single sample in a study of blood T cell repertoires in COVID-19. The table came from immunoSEQ multiplex PCR; TCRdb's copy has only in-frame clones and leaves some out. The sample records about 250,000 clones, 65% to 85% being singletons. The sequencing input was peripheral blood. The receptors originated from a man aged 35 to 55 with active or convalescent COVID-19. CDR3s include the opening cysteine and the closing phenylalanine or tryptophan.

>TRBJ2-3|TRBV11-3
CASSLDPGTDTQYF
>TRBJ2-7|TRBV18
CASSPTNTEQYF
>TRBJ2-7|TRBV12-5
CASGLVNPGQGFPYEQYF
>TRBJ1-1|TRBV27
CASSPGQGFEAFF
>TRBJ1-2|TRBV20-1
CSARQSDGYTF
>TRBJ1-1|TRBV20-1
CSASRRGGNTEAFF
>TRBJ1-6|TRBV9
CASSVVDAGSPLHF
>TRBJ1-1|TRBV30
CAWTVGMNTEAFF
>TRBJ2-3|TRBV5-4
CASSLVTSGGFSTDTQYF
>TRBJ2-2|TRBV7-3
CASSWTGGNTGELFF
>TRBJ1-4|TRBV5-1
CASAGGTTNEKLFF
>TRBJ2-1|TRBV24-1
CATSRQLNEQFF
>TRBJ2-1|TRBV19
CASSIGDRDTSEQFF
>TRBJ2-3|TRBV9
CASSPFWGDTDTQYF
>TRBJ1-2|TRBV7-6
CASSARDRGDGYTF
>TRBJ1-1|TRBV10-3
CAISEAPQMNTEAFF
>TRBJ1-1|TRBV7-6
CASSLAAVNTEAFF
>TRBJ2-2|TRBV9
CASSADRPNTGELFF
>TRBJ1-3|TRBV6-6
CASRTLAGNTIYF
>TRBJ1-6|TRBV5-1
CASSSGQGYNSPLHF
>TRBJ1-1|TRBV20-1
CSASMGQIEAFF
>TRBJ1-1|TRBV10-3
CAISGVNTEAFF
>TRBJ1-2|TRBV6-6
CASSPTGYGYTF